This T cell receptor (beta chain) was recorded in a study of CD8 T cells in ankylosing spondylitis. General observations from the study: Clones linked to the disease showed a CD8+ phenotype. They occurred at relatively low frequencies in peripheral blood. In ankylosing spondylitis patients, matched synovial fluid reportedly showed significant enrichment of disease-linked clones. What appeared characteristic of ankylosing spondylitis blood was a TCR beta motif of eight or nine highly homologous variants.

This clonotype was counted many times. Its target is not known. TCRdb passed the 5' RACE reads through MiXCR, listing each CDR3 protein once. Of under 300,000 distinct CDR3 sequences in the sample, roughly 18% were seen once. Looked up from germline, CDR1 is SGHRS and CDR2 is YFSETQ. The CDR3 extends over 16 amino acids. Trimming removed 0 bases at V and 4 bases at J, with 16 bases between. Sequenced: blood, either unsorted or a sorted T cell fraction (not recorded which). This clonotype originated in a male donor with ankylosing spondylitis or in good health (not recorded which). The chain couples TRBV5-1 to TRBJ2-5; possible D gene TRBD1, 5 bases. Here the CDR3 DNA reads TGCGCCAGCAGCTTGGCCGCAGGGTTCGTGGGAGAGACCCAGTACTTC. The encoded protein is CASSLAAGFVGETQYF.